The TCR beta chain under discussion was sequenced for a study of T cell repertoires in cytomegalovirus infection. Study information: Public TCR beta signatures were indicative of both CMV infection and a matching HLA type.

TCRdb reanalysed the reads using MiXCR and keeps one entry per CDR3 protein. The sample has about 530,000 distinct CDR3 sequences, about 25% seen once. General study findings and limits: Predominance within the ex vivo response was attributable to HLA-C-restricted CMV-specific TCR beta clonotypes. Adding up the frequency of public TCR beta families identified people who carried CMV plus the relevant HLA.

This clonotype was seen a handful of times. Its target is not known. Sequencing was performed on PBMCs. The receptor's source is a human donor in good health (CMV status not recorded). Some clones in this sample may be carry-over from other donors' samples.

As DNA, the CDR3 is TGTGCCAGCAGTTTGCCCTCCAGGGGCACTGAAGCTTTCTTT. It codes for CASSLPSRGTEAFF. The J gene is TRBJ1-1, the V gene TRBV12-3 or TRBV12-4, with D perhaps matching TRBD1 (6 bases). The CDR3 extends over 14 amino acids. Trimming cost V 3 bases and J 4 bases, with 12 bases left between them.